The rows below give T cell receptor beta chains drawn from one sample of a study of brain T cells in children with intractable seizures. Assay used: immunoSEQ multiplex PCR; TCRdb lists only in-frame clones, some missing. The data hold hundreds of thousands of clones, with about 93% observed a single time. This sample comprised peripheral blood, obtained roughly 5 months after surgery. Source of these receptors: a boy younger than two with tuberous sclerosis and intractable seizures. Each CDR3 is given with its conserved first and last residue. A D gene is named only where the DNA matches it firmly. A row's size may be missing; if present it is once, few, many or a size class.

d_gene	j_gene	v_gene	abundance	CDR3nt	CDR3aa
.	TRBJ2-3	TRBV10-3	once	TGTGCCATCAGTGATGCCGGGACGGGCACAGATACGCAGTATTTT	CAISDAGTGTDTQYF
.	TRBJ2-1	TRBV3-1/TRBV3-2	once	TGTGCCAGCAGCCCTCAAGGGGGGGAGGGCCTCAATGAGCAGTTCTTC	CASSPQGGEGLNEQFF
.	TRBJ1-2	TRBV3-1/TRBV3-2	.	TGTGCCAGCAGCCAAGATTTGGGCAGGGTAGTCGATGGCTACACCTTC	CASSQDLGRVVDGYTF
TRBD1	TRBJ1-2	TRBV3-1/TRBV3-2	.	TGTGCCAGCAGCCGCACCGGGACAGGCTATGGCTACACCTTC	CASSRTGTGYGYTF
TRBD1	TRBJ1-6	TRBV11-3	.	TGTGCCAGCAGCTTCTCCGCCGACAGGGGGAATTCACCCCTCCACTTT	CASSFSADRGNSPLHF
.	TRBJ2-3	TRBV7-3	.	TGTGCCAGCAGCCTTGGACAACTCACAGATACGCAGTATTTT	CASSLGQLTDTQYF
TRBD1	TRBJ1-1	TRBV6-2/TRBV6-3	.	TGTGCCAGCACCCCCAACAGGGGTGGGAACACTGAAGCTTTCTTT	CASTPNRGGNTEAFF
.	TRBJ2-3	TRBV7-9	once	TGTGCCAGCAGCTTAGCGGGTTTCATCGATACGCAGTATTTT	CASSLAGFIDTQYF
TRBD2	TRBJ2-1	TRBV10-3	.	TGTGCCATCAGTGAAAAGCCCGGGACTAGCGGTTACAATGAGCAGTTCTTC	CAISEKPGTSGYNEQFF
.	TRBJ1-4	TRBV5-1	.	TGCGCCAGCAGAGTCGCGGCCACTAATGAAAAACTGTTTTTT	CASRVAATNEKLFF
.	TRBJ1-2	TRBV13	.	TGTGCCAGCAGCTTAGGCTGGGGGGACAACCACTATAGGGGCTACACCTTC	CASSLGWGDNHYRGYTF
TRBD1	TRBJ2-2	TRBV18	.	TGTGCCAGCTCAGTTGAGGGGACAGGGCCAGTCACCGGGGAGCTGTTTTTT	CASSVEGTGPVTGELFF
TRBD1	TRBJ2-7	TRBV11-3	.	TGTGCCAGCAGCCACAGGGGTCGGGATTCCTACGAGCAGTACTTC	CASSHRGRDSYEQYF
.	TRBJ1-4	TRBV2	.	TGTGCCAGCAGTAGTCCCGGGACATATGAAAAACTGTTTTTT	CASSSPGTYEKLFF
.	TRBJ1-3	TRBV6-5	.	TGTGCCAGCAGCAAGGACGGCGACTCTGGAAACACCATATATTTT	CASSKDGDSGNTIYF
.	TRBJ2-7	TRBV11-2	.	TGTGCCAGCAGTCTTAGGGGGGCCGGCGAGCAGTACTTC	CASSLRGAGEQYF
TRBD2	TRBJ2-3	TRBV3-1/TRBV3-2	.	TGTGCCAGCAGCCAAGGCCGGACTAGCGAACCCACAGATACGCAGTATTTT	CASSQGRTSEPTDTQYF
.	TRBJ1-3	TRBV11-2	.	TGTGCCAGCAGCTTAACCCCAGCTGGAAACACCATATATTTT	CASSLTPAGNTIYF
.	TRBJ2-7	TRBV19	.	TGTGCCAGTAGTATAGACTCTTCCCACTACGAGCAGTACTTC	CASSIDSSHYEQYF
TRBD1	TRBJ2-7	TRBV2	.	TGTGCCAGCAGTGGACAGGGTATCTACGAGCAGTACTTC	CASSGQGIYEQYF
TRBD2	TRBJ2-2	TRBV6-5	.	TGTGCCAGCAGCCCCCGACTAGCGGGAGCCGGGGAGCTGTTTTTT	CASSPRLAGAGELFF
.	TRBJ1-4	TRBV9	once	TGTGCCAGCAGCGTTACCGGGGGGAATCATGAAAAACTGTTTTTT	CASSVTGGNHEKLFF
TRBD2	TRBJ2-3	TRBV7-9	.	TGTGCCAGCAGCTTGTTCGGACTAGGTCTTTCCACAGATACGCAGTATTTT	CASSLFGLGLSTDTQYF
.	TRBJ2-1	TRBV12-3/TRBV12-4	.	TGTGCCAGCAGTAGTGAATCCTACAATGAGCAGTTCTTC	CASSSESYNEQFF
.	TRBJ2-7	TRBV9	.	TGTGCCAGCAGCGTAGATCGGAGCTCCTACGAGCAGTACTTC	CASSVDRSSYEQYF
.	TRBJ2-1	TRBV18	.	TGTGCCAGCTCGCCTGTGACAGCAAACAATGAGCAGTTCTTC	CASSPVTANNEQFF
.	TRBJ2-1	TRBV9	.	TGTGCCAGCAGCCTCCGGGACGGGCAAAAAGCCAATGAGCAGTTCTTC	CASSLRDGQKANEQFF